The present entry profiles one T cell receptor (beta chain) with its context. During active infection, Seattle patients enrolled and were then monitored through disease. Per the authors' pipeline: Amplification from reference gene primers served as the basis for estimated nucleated cell counts. Assay: immunoSEQ multiplex PCR; the TCRdb copy retains only in-frame clones and omits some. D and trimming were read from the DNA, whereas the V and J calls and clone size are those reported in that table. The sample yields 300,000 to 350,000 clones, around nine tenths seen once. The data derive from a study of blood T cell repertoires in COVID-19. Study at large: Researchers got acute and convalescent COVID-19 samples from the United States, Italy and Spain. In each case, the material was cDNA or gDNA derived from T cells, B-cell-depleted T cells, or PBMCs.

The CDR3 is 16 residues long. Per the germline V gene, CDR1 is KGHSH and CDR2 is LQKENI. J was trimmed by 3 bases and V by 1 base; bases with no gene match: 6. V usage is TRBV18 and J usage is TRBJ2-1; 7 bases fit TRBD1. The origin of this receptor is a woman between 55 and 75 years old with COVID-19, enrolled during active disease. The specimen was peripheral blood. CDR3 DNA: TGTGCCAGCTCACCACTCTGGGGACAGAGCTACAATGAGCAGTTCTTC. Protein product: CASSPLWGQSYNEQFF.